This note documents a single TCR beta chain sequence. Its target is unknown. Researchers ran the PCR with 60 Vbeta and 13 Jbeta primers. Measured with immunoSEQ multiplex PCR; TCRdb has only the in-frame clones, and not every one. Here the sample spans approximately 40,000 clones, 75% to 85% being singletons. This sample is part of a study of cytomegalovirus exposure and HLA in healthy donors. General study results and limits: Follow-up analysis found HLA locus-dependent TCR association rates, highest for DRB1 and lowest for HLA-C. Association with HLA alleles at 0.05 false discovery rate was found for 17,000 or so TCR beta sequences in a later analysis. As a later analysis revealed, most CMV-associated TCR beta chains appeared HLA-restricted.

CDR1 SGHAT and CDR2 FQNNGV come from the germline V gene. The CDR3 has 15 amino acids. Trimming shortened V by 0 bases and J by 4 bases, and 12 bases separated the two germline ends. The chain employs TRBV11-2 and TRBJ2-5, with TRBD2 as a possible D gene (5 bases). The receptor was derived from a woman between 35 and 50 years old in good health and CMV-seronegative. Sequencing was carried out using PBMCs. The CDR3 DNA sequence: TGTGCCAGCAGCTTAGATCTAAGTAGCGCAGAGACCCAGTACTTC. It is translated as CASSLDLSSAETQYF.